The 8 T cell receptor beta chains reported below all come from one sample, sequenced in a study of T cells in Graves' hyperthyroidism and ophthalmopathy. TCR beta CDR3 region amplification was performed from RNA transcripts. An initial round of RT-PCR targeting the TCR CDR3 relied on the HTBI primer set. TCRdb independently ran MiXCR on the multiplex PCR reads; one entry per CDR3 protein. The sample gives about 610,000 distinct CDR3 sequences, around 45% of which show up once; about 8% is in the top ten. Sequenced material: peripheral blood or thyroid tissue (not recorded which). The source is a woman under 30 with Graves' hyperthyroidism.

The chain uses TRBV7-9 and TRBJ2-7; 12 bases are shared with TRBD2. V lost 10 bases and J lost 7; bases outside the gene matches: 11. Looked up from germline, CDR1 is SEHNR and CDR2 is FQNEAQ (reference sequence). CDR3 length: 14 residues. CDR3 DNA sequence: TGTGCCACCGGACTAGCGGGACCCAGAAATGAGCAGTACTTC. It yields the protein CATGLAGPRNEQYF.

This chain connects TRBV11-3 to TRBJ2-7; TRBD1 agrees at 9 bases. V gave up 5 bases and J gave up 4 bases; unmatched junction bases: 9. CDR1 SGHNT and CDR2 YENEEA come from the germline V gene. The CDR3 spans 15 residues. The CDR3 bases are TGTGCCAGCAGCACCCGACAGGGGGAACCTTACGAGCAGTACTTC. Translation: CASSTRQGEPYEQYF.

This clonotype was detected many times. The CDR3 sequence: CSVRTGGYEQYF. CDR3 bases: TGCAGCGTTCGGACAGGGGGCTACGAGCAGTACTTC. This rearrangement joins TRBV29-1 to TRBJ2-7; 10 bases align to TRBD1. CDR1 is SQVTM and CDR2 is ANQGSEA in the germline V gene. V shed 5 bases, J shed 3 bases, and the junction held 1 base outside the gene matches. CDR3 length: 12 residues.

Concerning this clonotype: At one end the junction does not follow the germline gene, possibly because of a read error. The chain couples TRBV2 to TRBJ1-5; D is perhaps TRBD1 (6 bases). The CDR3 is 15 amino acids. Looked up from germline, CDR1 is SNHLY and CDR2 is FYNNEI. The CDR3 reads CASSETGWGNEPQHF. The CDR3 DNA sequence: TGTGCCAGCAGTGAGACAGGATGGGGCAATGAGCCCCAGCATTTT.

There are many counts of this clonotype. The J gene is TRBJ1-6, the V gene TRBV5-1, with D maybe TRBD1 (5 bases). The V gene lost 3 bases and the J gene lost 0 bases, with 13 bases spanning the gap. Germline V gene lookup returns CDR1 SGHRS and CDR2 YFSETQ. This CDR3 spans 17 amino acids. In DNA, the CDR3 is TGCGCCAGCAGCTCGCACAGGTCCAGCTCCTATAATTCACCCCTCCACTTT. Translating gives CASSSHRSSSYNSPLHF.

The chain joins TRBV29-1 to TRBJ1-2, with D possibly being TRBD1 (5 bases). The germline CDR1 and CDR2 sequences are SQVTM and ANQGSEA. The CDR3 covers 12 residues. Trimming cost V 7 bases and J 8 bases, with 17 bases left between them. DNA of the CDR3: TGCAGCGGTGCGGGGGGAGGATACGGCTACACCTTC. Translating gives CSGAGGGYGYTF. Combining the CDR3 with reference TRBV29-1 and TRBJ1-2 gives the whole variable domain SAVISQKPSRDICQRGTSLTIQCQVDSQVTMMFWYRQQPGQSLTLIATANQGSEATYESGFVIDKFPISRPNLTFSTLTVSNMSPEDSSIYLCSGAGGGYGYTFGSGTRLTVV.

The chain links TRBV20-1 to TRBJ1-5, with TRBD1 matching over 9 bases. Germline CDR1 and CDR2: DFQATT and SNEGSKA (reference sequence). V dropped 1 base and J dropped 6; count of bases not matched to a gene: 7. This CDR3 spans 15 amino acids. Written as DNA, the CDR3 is TGCAGTGCTAGAGGGCTTTGGACAGGGGTTCAGCCCCAGCATTTT. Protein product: CSARGLWTGVQPQHF.

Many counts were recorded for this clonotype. In DNA form, the CDR3 reads TGTGCCAGCAGCTCGGCGATGGTTCCACCCGCAACTAATGAAAAACTGTTTTTT. It is translated as CASSSAMVPPATNEKLFF. The chain is built from TRBV7-8 and TRBJ1-4, with no clear D. The length of the CDR3 is 18 residues. The V end lost 4 bases, the J end lost 0 bases, and 18 bases lay between the germline ends. CDR1 is SGHVS, CDR2 FQNEAQ, per germline.